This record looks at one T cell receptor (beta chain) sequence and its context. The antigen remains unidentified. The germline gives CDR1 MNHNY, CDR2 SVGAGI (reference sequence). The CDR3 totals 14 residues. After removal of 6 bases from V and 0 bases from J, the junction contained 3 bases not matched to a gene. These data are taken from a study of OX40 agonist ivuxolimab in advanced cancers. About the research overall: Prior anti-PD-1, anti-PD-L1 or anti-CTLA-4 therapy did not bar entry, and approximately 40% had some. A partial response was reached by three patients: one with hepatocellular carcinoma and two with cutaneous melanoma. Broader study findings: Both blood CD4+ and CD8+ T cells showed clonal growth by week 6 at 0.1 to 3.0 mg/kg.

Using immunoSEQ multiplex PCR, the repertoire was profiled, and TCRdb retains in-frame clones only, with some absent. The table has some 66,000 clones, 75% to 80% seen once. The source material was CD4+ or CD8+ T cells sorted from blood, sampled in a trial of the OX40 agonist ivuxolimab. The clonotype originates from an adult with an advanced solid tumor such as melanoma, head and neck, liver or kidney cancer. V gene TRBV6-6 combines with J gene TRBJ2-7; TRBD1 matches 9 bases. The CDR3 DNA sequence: TGTGCCAGCAGCCCGGGACAGGGCTCCTACGAGCAGTACTTC. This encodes CASSPGQGSYEQYF.